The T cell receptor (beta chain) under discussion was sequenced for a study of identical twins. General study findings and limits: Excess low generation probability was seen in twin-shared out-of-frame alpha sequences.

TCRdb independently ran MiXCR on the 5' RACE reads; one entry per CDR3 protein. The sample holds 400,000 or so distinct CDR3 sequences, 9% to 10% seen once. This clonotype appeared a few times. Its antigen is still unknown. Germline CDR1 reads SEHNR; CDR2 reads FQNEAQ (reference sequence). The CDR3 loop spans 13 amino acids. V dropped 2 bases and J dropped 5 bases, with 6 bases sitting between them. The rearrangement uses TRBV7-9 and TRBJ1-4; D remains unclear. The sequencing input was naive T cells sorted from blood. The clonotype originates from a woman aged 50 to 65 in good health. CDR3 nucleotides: TGTGCCAGCAGCTTAATCGAGAATGAAAAACTGTTTTTT. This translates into CASSLIENEKLFF. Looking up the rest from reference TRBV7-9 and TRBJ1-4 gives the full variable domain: DTGVSQNPRHKITKRGQNVTFRCDPISEHNRLYWYRQTLGQGPEFLTYFQNEAQLEKSRLLSDRFSAERPKGSFSTLEIQRTEQGDSAMYLCASSLIENEKLFFGSGTQLSVL.